The T cell receptor (beta chain) under discussion was sequenced for a study of OX40 agonist ivuxolimab in advanced cancers. Study information: At around 81% male, the cohort had a mean age of 60 years, ranging from roughly 20 to 90. Three patients, one with hepatocellular carcinoma and two with cutaneous melanoma, achieved partial responses.

Assay used: immunoSEQ multiplex PCR; TCRdb lists only in-frame clones, some missing. This table holds more than 65,000 clones, 85% found once. Study-level findings and limits: CD8+ T cells averaged more expanded clones than CD4+.

Note on this clone: Its specificity is not known.

Here the sequenced sample was CD4+ or CD8+ T cells sorted from blood, taken in a trial of the OX40 agonist ivuxolimab. The origin of this receptor is an adult with an advanced solid tumor such as melanoma, head and neck, liver or kidney cancer.

The CDR3 spells CASSFKSGESEQFF. DNA for the CDR3: TGTGCCAGCAGCTTCAAGAGCGGCGAGTCGGAGCAGTTCTTC. The chain recombines TRBV11-2 with TRBJ2-1; D might be TRBD2 (5 bases). The CDR3 covers 14 residues. V lost 3 bases and J lost 10, with 16 bases in between. Germline assignment: CDR1 SGHAT and CDR2 FQNNGV.